A selection of T cell receptor beta chains follows, all from one sample in a study of blood T cell repertoires in COVID-19. Generated by immunoSEQ multiplex PCR, the TCRdb table keeps only in-frame clones and is missing some. The sample has 100,000 to 120,000 clones; roughly 91% are singletons. The specimen sequenced was peripheral blood. These receptors came from a woman between 50 and 59 years old with acute or convalescent COVID-19. The CDR3 runs from the conserved cysteine through the conserved F or W. The order of the fields is J gene, D gene, V gene, clone size, CDR3 protein, CDR3 DNA. D genes are given only for firm matches. For some rows the clone size is stated as once, few or many, or as a class when expanded; others skip it.

j_gene: TRBJ1-5
d_gene: TRBD1
v_gene: TRBV19
abundance: -
CDR3aa: CASSPGQENQPQHF
CDR3nt: TGTGCCAGTAGCCCTGGACAGGAAAATCAGCCCCAGCATTTT

j_gene: TRBJ2-7
d_gene: TRBD2
v_gene: TRBV27
abundance: -
CDR3aa: CASSGASGAGYEQYF
CDR3nt: TGTGCCAGCAGTGGGGCTAGCGGGGCAGGGTACGAGCAGTACTTC

j_gene: TRBJ2-7
d_gene: -
v_gene: TRBV18
abundance: -
CDR3aa: CASSPGAGAYSYEQYF
CDR3nt: TGTGCCAGCTCACCGGGGGCGGGAGCCTACTCCTACGAGCAGTACTTC

j_gene: TRBJ2-7
d_gene: TRBD1
v_gene: TRBV28
abundance: once
CDR3aa: CASSPIRDSRTYEQYF
CDR3nt: TGTGCCAGCAGTCCAATACGGGACAGCAGAACCTACGAGCAGTACTTC

j_gene: TRBJ1-3
d_gene: -
v_gene: TRBV7-9
abundance: few
CDR3aa: CASSVDAPRSGNTIYF
CDR3nt: TGTGCCAGCAGCGTAGACGCCCCCAGATCTGGAAACACCATATATTTT

j_gene: TRBJ2-3
d_gene: TRBD2
v_gene: TRBV5-1
abundance: -
CDR3aa: CASSSGKTSGTRADTQYF
CDR3nt: TGCGCCAGCTCCTCTGGCAAGACTAGCGGGACAAGGGCAGATACGCAGTATTTT

j_gene: TRBJ2-5
d_gene: -
v_gene: TRBV2
abundance: -
CDR3aa: CASIKPGVQETQYF
CDR3nt: TGTGCCAGCATTAAGCCAGGGGTTCAGGAGACCCAGTACTTC

j_gene: TRBJ2-5
d_gene: TRBD1
v_gene: TRBV5-4
abundance: -
CDR3aa: CASNPGTGEGETQYF
CDR3nt: TGTGCCAGCAACCCAGGGACAGGGGAGGGGGAGACCCAGTACTTC

j_gene: TRBJ1-2
d_gene: -
v_gene: TRBV5-5
abundance: -
CDR3aa: CASSYGQPYGYTF
CDR3nt: TGTGCCAGCAGCTACGGACAGCCCTATGGCTACACCTTC

j_gene: TRBJ2-5
d_gene: TRBD2
v_gene: TRBV2
abundance: -
CDR3aa: CASSKRELGETQYF
CDR3nt: TGTGCCAGCAGCAAGCGGGAATTGGGAGAGACCCAGTACTTC

j_gene: TRBJ2-2
d_gene: TRBD2
v_gene: TRBV5-6
abundance: -
CDR3aa: CASSPGLAGATGELFF
CDR3nt: TGTGCCAGCAGCCCCGGACTAGCGGGAGCCACCGGGGAGCTGTTTTTT

j_gene: TRBJ2-1
d_gene: TRBD2
v_gene: TRBV24-1
abundance: -
CDR3aa: CATAAGGSYNEQFF
CDR3nt: TGTGCCACTGCCGCGGGAGGCTCCTACAATGAGCAGTTCTTC

j_gene: TRBJ2-7
d_gene: TRBD1
v_gene: TRBV27
abundance: -
CDR3aa: CASSTRQGQNEQYF
CDR3nt: TGTGCCAGCAGCACGAGACAGGGTCAAAACGAGCAGTACTTC